One sample yielded the 18 T cell receptor beta chains listed below, sequenced in a study of CD8+ T cells in alopecia areata. cDNA serving as the sequencing template came from extracted, reverse transcribed RNA. Sequenced by immunoSEQ multiplex PCR; TCRdb stores in-frame clones only, minus some. The sample has approximately 150,000 clones; around 49% are singletons. This material consisted of CD4+ T cells sorted from blood, taken at week 0. These receptors all come from a human donor with alopecia areata.

The chain is built from TRBV5-4 and TRBJ2-3; D ambiguous. CDR1 and CDR2 from the germline V gene are SGHNT and YYREEE (reference sequence). This CDR3 has 14 residues. Trimming shortened V by 2 bases and J by 3 bases, and 10 bases separated the two germline ends. The CDR3 sequence: CASSFVRGTDTQYF. As DNA, the CDR3 is TGTGCCAGCAGCTTTGTCCGCGGAACAGATACGCAGTATTTT.

The rearrangement uses TRBV6-6 and TRBJ2-3, with TRBD2 as a possible D gene (5 bases). The CDR3 has 14 amino acids. Trimming left V 7 bases short and J 1 base short, with 12 bases between. The V gene's germline CDR1 is MNHNY and CDR2 SVGAGI (reference sequence). This CDR3 reads CASTPQEGTDTQYF. The DNA of the CDR3 is TGTGCCAGCACCCCCCAGGAGGGCACAGATACGCAGTATTTT.

V gene TRBV7-2 combines with J gene TRBJ2-1; 8 nucleotides line up with TRBD2. CDR3 length: 18 amino acids. The germline CDR1 and CDR2 sequences are SGHTA and FQGNSA. V lost 4 bases to trimming and J lost 4 bases; unmatched junction nucleotides: 15. The CDR3 nucleotides read TGTGCCAGCAGCTCCCAGGGCGGTGGCGGGAGGAAGTACAATGAGCAGTTCTTC. Its protein is CASSSQGGGGRKYNEQFF.

The sample holds a few counts of this clone. This rearrangement joins TRBV6-6 to TRBJ2-1; TRBD1 matches 9 bases. V was clipped by 6 bases and J by 8 bases; unmatched bases: 11. This CDR3 has 15 amino acids. Germline values: CDR1 MNHNY, CDR2 SVGAGI (reference sequence). CDR3 sequence (DNA): TGTGCCAGCAGCCACGGGACAGGGACGAATGATGAGCAGTTCTTC. Its translation is CASSHGTGTNDEQFF.

The chain has TRBV29-1 and TRBJ1-1; 8 bases match TRBD1. V lost 4 bases and J lost 1; bases outside the gene matches: 8. This CDR3 has 15 residues. CDR1 SQVTM and CDR2 ANQGSEA come from the germline V gene. The CDR3 bases are TGCAGCGTTGGGTCTCCGGGACAGGCGAACACTGAAGCTTTCTTT. Translation gives CSVGSPGQANTEAFF.

The chain links TRBV5-1 to TRBJ2-3; maybe TRBD2 (6 bases). The length of the CDR3 is 16 residues. Trimming cost V 3 bases and J 0 bases, with 14 bases left between them. Germline values: CDR1 SGHRS, CDR2 YFSETQ. CDR3 sequence: CASSSRDRRSTDTQYF. CDR3 sequence (DNA): TGCGCCAGCAGCTCGCGGGACCGGAGAAGCACAGATACGCAGTATTTT.

This chain links TRBV5-1 with TRBJ2-3; D perhaps matches TRBD2 (5 bases). The CDR3 runs 14 residues. Germline V CDR1 and CDR2: SGHRS, YFSETQ. The V end lost 0 bases, the J end lost 4 bases, and 9 bases lay between the germline ends. In nucleotides, the CDR3 is TGCGCCAGCAGCTTGGTACTAGACTCAGATACGCAGTATTTT. Its translation is CASSLVLDSDTQYF.

This sequence joins TRBV23-1 and TRBJ2-3; no clear D gene. TRBV23-1 is an open reading frame, and its role is uncertain. The CDR3 sequence is 15 residues long. V lost 4 bases, J lost 0 bases, and 11 bases lay in between. The DNA for the CDR3 is TGCGCCAGCAGTCCGTTGCGCAGGAGCACAGATACGCAGTATTTT. Its translation: CASSPLRRSTDTQYF.

This clone has just a few counts. The chain links TRBV20-1 to TRBJ2-5, with TRBD2 matching over 7 bases. TRBJ2-7 explains the end of the DNA better; the J call may be wrong. Germline values: CDR1 DFQATT, CDR2 SNEGSKA (reference sequence). The CDR3 is 11 amino acids. The CDR3 protein is CSAPSGYEQYF. In DNA form, the CDR3 reads TGCAGTGCTCCTAGCGGCTACGAGCAGTACTTC.

The rearrangement uses TRBV4-1 and TRBJ2-4, with TRBD1 matching over 9 bases. The CDR3 runs to 16 residues. Losses at the gene ends were 3 bases for V and 0 bases for J; bases not matched to a gene: 3. Looked up from germline, CDR1 is MGHRA and CDR2 is YSYEKL. Here the CDR3 DNA reads TGCGCCAGCAGCCAGGGACAGGGACTAGCCAAAAACATTCAGTACTTC. It encodes CASSQGQGLAKNIQYF.

The V and J genes are TRBV29-1 and TRBJ2-2; possible D gene TRBD1, 6 bases. Trimming shortened V by 6 bases and J by 1 base, and 12 bases separated the two germline ends. CDR1 is SQVTM and CDR2 is ANQGSEA in the germline V gene. The CDR3 is made up of 14 amino acids. CDR3 in amino acids: CSVWTEKNTGELFF. CDR3 DNA sequence: TGCAGCGTGTGGACAGAGAAGAACACCGGGGAGCTGTTTTTT.

CDR3 in amino acids: CSVTGGNQPQHF. CDR3 nucleotide sequence: TGCAGCGTTACAGGGGGCAATCAGCCCCAGCATTTT. The chain uses TRBV29-1 and TRBJ1-5; 7 positions agree with TRBD1. The V gene's germline CDR1 is SQVTM and CDR2 ANQGSEA. V lost 5 bases, J lost 2 bases, and 0 bases stayed unmatched. The CDR3 sequence is 12 residues long.

The chain employs TRBV30 and TRBJ1-2; D possibly corresponds to TRBD1 (5 bases). Between the trimmed V and J ends, which lost 2 bases and 10 bases, there was a span of 26 bases. Per the germline V gene, CDR1 is GTSNPN and CDR2 is SVGIG (reference sequence). The CDR3 contains 16 residues. CDR3 residues: CAWSNLDTRWPAVYTF. In DNA form, the CDR3 reads TGTGCCTGGAGTAATTTGGACACCCGTTGGCCCGCGGTCTACACCTTC.

V gene TRBV18 combines with J gene TRBJ2-7, with 9 bases identical to TRBD2. J lost 3 bases, V lost 4 bases, and 7 bases had no gene match. The CDR3 is made up of 15 amino acids. The germline gives CDR1 KGHSH, CDR2 LQKENI. The CDR3 region is CASSQASGTLYEQYF. CDR3 coding DNA: TGTGCCAGCTCACAGGCTAGCGGGACCCTCTACGAGCAGTACTTC.

Concerning this clone: This CDR3 is also generated by other DNA sequences in the sample. V gene TRBV30 combines with J gene TRBJ2-5; D is uncertain. Germline CDR1 GTSNPN, CDR2 SVGIG (reference sequence). The CDR3 length is 11 residues. V lost 2 bases to trimming and J lost 5 bases, with 6 bases between them. In nucleotides, the CDR3 is TGTGCCTGGAGTCCACGGGAGACCCAGTACTTC. This codes for CAWSPRETQYF.

The V gene is TRBV29-1, the J gene TRBJ2-3; 12 bases map to TRBD2. CDR3 length equals 14 residues. V gave up 7 bases and J gave up 1 base; unmatched junction bases: 3. CDR1 is SQVTM and CDR2 is ANQGSEA in the germline V gene. The CDR3 nucleotides are TGCAGCGCGGGACTAGCGGGCCGCACAGATACGCAGTATTTT. Translating gives CSAGLAGRTDTQYF.

This clone was found once. The chain carries TRBV5-1 and TRBJ2-3; D is unresolved. The germline gives CDR1 SGHRS, CDR2 YFSETQ. The CDR3 contains 11 residues. V was trimmed by 9 bases and J by 2 bases, leaving 7 bases between them. As DNA, the CDR3 is TGCGCCACTGGAGACACAGATACGCAGTATTTT. It yields the protein CATGDTDTQYF.

This clone was seen more than once but under ten times. The V and J genes are TRBV4-3 and TRBJ2-7; TRBD1 is a possible D gene (6 bases). Trimming took off 1 base at V and 6 bases at J, with 16 bases between the two ends. Germline V CDR1 and CDR2: LGHNA, YSLEER. This CDR3 region has 15 residues. Here the CDR3 reads CASSQVQGALGEQYF. CDR3 coding DNA: TGCGCCAGCAGCCAAGTACAGGGAGCGCTAGGCGAGCAGTACTTC.